This T cell receptor (beta chain) is drawn from a study of T cell responses to AZD1222 COVID-19 vaccine. Study-wide findings and caveats: Unmutated variant regions are reportedly the target of nearly half of TCRs that are spike-specific.

Clones were read by immunoSEQ multiplex PCR, and TCRdb kept only the in-frame ones, dropping some. Of approximately 180,000 clones in the sample, around nine tenths are singletons; the top ten hold around 2.6%. Germline CDR1 SEHNR, CDR2 FQNEAQ (reference sequence). The CDR3 loop spans 15 amino acids. The ends were cut back, 5 bases at V and 2 bases at J, with 14 bases in the middle. Comments on this clone: Its antigen is undetermined.

This TCR came from an adult in good health. The sample in question was peripheral blood, obtained on day 0 of AZD1222 vaccination. The J gene is TRBJ2-3, the V gene TRBV7-9; D call uncertain. CDR3 residues: CASSPKRRITDTQYF. The DNA for the CDR3 is TGTGCCAGCAGCCCAAAACGGCGGATCACAGATACGCAGTATTTT.